These 7 T cell receptor beta chains were all obtained from the same sample, sequenced in a study of shared clonotypes between healthy human individuals. Profiling relied on immunoSEQ multiplex PCR, and the TCRdb table lists in-frame clones only, not all of them. The table includes 550,000 to 800,000 clones, 90% detected once. Sample: memory CD8+ T cells from PBMCs. Subset in this sample: CD45RO+ cells pooled with CCR7-negative TemRA cells. The receptors here all came from a man between 18 and 29 years old in good health. Some clones in this sample may be carry-over from other donors' samples.

The chain has TRBV9 and TRBJ2-3, with 9 bases identical to TRBD2. V lost 2 bases and J lost 4; bases outside the gene matches: 8. This CDR3 is 16 amino acids long. Germline values: CDR1 SGDLS, CDR2 YYNGEE. Here the CDR3 reads CASSVSPSGMADTQYF. CDR3 sequence (DNA): TGTGCCAGCAGCGTGAGCCCTAGCGGGATGGCAGATACGCAGTATTTT.

The gene calls are TRBV28 and TRBJ2-7; D remains ambiguous. The CDR3 contains 16 residues. CDR1 is MDHEN and CDR2 is SYDVKM in the germline V gene. V lost 5 bases to trimming and J lost 1 base, with 18 bases between them. The CDR3 DNA reads TGTGCCAGCAGTCCCCCCCGAACCGGATGGTCCTACGAGCAGTACTTC. Encoded protein: CASSPPRTGWSYEQYF.

This clone was recorded only once. The chain employs TRBV7-9 and TRBJ2-7, with D possibly TRBD2 on 7 matching bases. Trimming took off 8 bases at V and 1 base at J, with 12 bases between the two ends. The CDR3 consists of 13 residues. CDR1 is SEHNR, CDR2 FQNEAQ, per germline (reference sequence). DNA for the CDR3: TGTGCCAGCCGTCGGGGGGCTTCCTACGAGCAGTACTTC. Amino acid sequence: CASRRGASYEQYF.

The chain uses TRBV6-5 and TRBJ2-1, with D possibly TRBD1 on 6 matching bases. Trimming shortened V by 5 bases and J by 6 bases, and 8 bases separated the two germline ends. CDR1 is MNHEY and CDR2 is SVGAGI in the germline V gene. This CDR3 spans 12 amino acids. The CDR3 sequence: CASSVTGNEQFF. Written as DNA, the CDR3 is TGTGCCAGCAGTGTGACAGGCAATGAGCAGTTCTTC.

The genes are TRBV25-1 and TRBJ1-2; D remains ambiguous. V lost 3 bases to trimming and J lost 2 bases, with 10 bases between them. Germline V gene lookup returns CDR1 MGHDK and CDR2 SYGVNS. This CDR3 is 14 amino acids long. In nucleotides, the CDR3 is TGTGCCAGCAGTGACGTGGGGTTAAACTATGGCTACACCTTC. Amino acids: CASSDVGLNYGYTF.

The rearrangement links TRBV30 to TRBJ2-1, with D hard to call. Trimming took 3 bases from V and 2 from J, leaving 8 bases between them. The CDR3 loop spans 13 amino acids. CDR1 and CDR2 (germline): GTSNPN, SVGIG (reference sequence). CDR3 nucleotide sequence: TGTGCCTGGAGGGAAACAGCCTACAATGAGCAGTTCTTC. Translated, it gives CAWRETAYNEQFF.

This chain connects TRBV10-3 to TRBJ2-3; 7 bases agree with TRBD1. This CDR3 region has 15 residues. Germline values: CDR1 ENHRY, CDR2 SYGVKD. The junction had 10 bases not matched to a gene; V was cut back by 10 bases and J by 0 bases. As DNA, the CDR3 is TGTGCCACTATTAGAGGGGGACAGAGCACAGATACGCAGTATTTT. It codes for CATIRGGQSTDTQYF.